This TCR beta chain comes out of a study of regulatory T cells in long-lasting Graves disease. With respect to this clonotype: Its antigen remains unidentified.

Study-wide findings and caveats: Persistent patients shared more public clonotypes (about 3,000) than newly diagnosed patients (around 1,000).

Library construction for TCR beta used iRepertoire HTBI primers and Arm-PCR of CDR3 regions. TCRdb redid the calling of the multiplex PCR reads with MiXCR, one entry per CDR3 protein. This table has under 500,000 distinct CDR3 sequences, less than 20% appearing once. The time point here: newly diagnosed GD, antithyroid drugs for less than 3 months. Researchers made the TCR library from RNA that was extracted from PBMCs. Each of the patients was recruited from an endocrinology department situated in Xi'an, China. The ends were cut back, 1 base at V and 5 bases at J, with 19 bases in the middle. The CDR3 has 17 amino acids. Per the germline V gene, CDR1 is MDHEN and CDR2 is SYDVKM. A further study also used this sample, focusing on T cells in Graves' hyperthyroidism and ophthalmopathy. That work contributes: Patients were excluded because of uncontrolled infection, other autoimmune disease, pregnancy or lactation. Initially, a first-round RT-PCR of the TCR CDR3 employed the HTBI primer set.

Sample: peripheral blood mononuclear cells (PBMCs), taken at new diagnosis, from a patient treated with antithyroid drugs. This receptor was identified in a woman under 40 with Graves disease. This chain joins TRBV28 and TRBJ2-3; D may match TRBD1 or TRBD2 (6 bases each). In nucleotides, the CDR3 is TGTGCCAGCAGTTTATTTATGGGCACCGGGGGCGGAGATACGCAGTATTTT. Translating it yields CASSLFMGTGGGDTQYF.